The T cell receptor (beta chain) described here comes from a study of human T cells and chemical hapten exposure. At the level of the study: Alopecia areata, totalis or universalis was found in mostly female patients.

The library gave individual cDNA molecules unique molecular identifiers. Original handling: Ranging from about 23,224 to 700,000, TCR counts per sample had a median value of approximately 99,000. TCRdb called the RACE reads again in MiXCR, with one record for every CDR3 protein. It is TCRdb's table, rather than the study itself, that gives the V and J calls and clone size. Altogether 35,000 to 45,000 distinct CDR3 sequences are present, approximately 9.5% being singletons, with the ten largest covering 11% to 15%. This CDR3 spans 14 amino acids. The V gene end was trimmed by 4 bases and the J gene end by 6 bases; junction bases not matched to a gene: 9. Germline values: CDR1 SQVTM, CDR2 ANQGSEA. The time point is: patch test 2, 6 weeks after DPC sensitization. Stated treatment: therapeutic diphenylcyclopropenone sensitization with weekly scalp DPC. Extraction of total RNA was performed on unfractionated whole blood. Donors were 18 to 70-year-old alopecia patients suitable for DPC.

The rearrangement joins TRBV29-1 to TRBJ1-1; 9 nucleotides match TRBD1. This TCR was sampled from a woman aged 30 to 39 with alopecia areata. Some clones in this sample may be carry-over from other donors' samples. The material sequenced was whole blood, taken in connection with sensitization to the hapten diphenylcyclopropenone (DPC). This CDR3 reads CSVGVDGTGPEAFF. The CDR3 DNA follows: TGCAGCGTTGGCGTGGATGGGACAGGGCCTGAAGCTTTCTTT.